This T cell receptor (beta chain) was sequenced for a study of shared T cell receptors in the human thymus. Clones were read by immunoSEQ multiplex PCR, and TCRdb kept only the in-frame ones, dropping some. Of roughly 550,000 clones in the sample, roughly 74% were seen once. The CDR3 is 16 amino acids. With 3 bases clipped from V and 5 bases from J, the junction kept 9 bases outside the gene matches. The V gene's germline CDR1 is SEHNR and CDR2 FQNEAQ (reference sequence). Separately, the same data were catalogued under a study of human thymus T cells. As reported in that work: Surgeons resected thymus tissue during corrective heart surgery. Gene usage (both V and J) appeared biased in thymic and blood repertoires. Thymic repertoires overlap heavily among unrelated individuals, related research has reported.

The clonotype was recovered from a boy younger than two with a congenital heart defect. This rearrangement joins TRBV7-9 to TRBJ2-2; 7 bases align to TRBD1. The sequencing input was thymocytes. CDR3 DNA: TGTGCCAGCAGCTTCTCCGACAGGGAAAGTACCGGGGAGCTGTTTTTT. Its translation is CASSFSDRESTGELFF.